The source of this TCR beta chain is a study of T-cell memory formation after mild COVID-19. Study as a whole: TCR clusters were mostly donor specific. Study-wide results and caveats: Clones contracting day 15 to 85 were balanced CD4/CD8; later expanders leaned CD4+. Clones from the second wave (peaking day 37) had unconfirmed SARS-CoV-2 specificity.

The germline V and J ends were trimmed by 1 base and 6 bases, with 6 bases remaining between them. The length of the CDR3 is 13 residues. Libraries for TCRalpha and TCRbeta carried sample barcodes and unique molecular identifiers via 5'RACE. TCRdb recomputed calls from the 5' RACE reads with MiXCR, one row per CDR3 protein. The data show 75,000 to 95,000 distinct CDR3 sequences, about 14% seen once. There are a few counts of this clonotype. Its antigen is currently unknown. This clonotype was obtained from a man between 18 and 29 years old who had mild COVID-19 (a few samples of this study predate the infection). Cell type and time point are not known. This chain links TRBV12-3 or TRBV12-4 with TRBJ2-2; D remains unclear. The specimen sequenced was PBMCs or a T cell subset sorted from them (not recorded which). CDR3 protein: CASSLGGPGELFF. For the CDR3, the DNA is TGTGCCAGCAGTTTAGGGGGTCCCGGGGAGCTGTTTTTT.